This TCR beta chain was captured by sequencing in a study of cytomegalovirus exposure and HLA in healthy donors. At the level of the study: Within an early data release were roughly 90 million unique TCRs drawn from HLA-typed donors.

Germline-derived CDR1 and CDR2 are SGHRS and YFSETQ. This CDR3 spans 15 amino acids. V dropped 2 bases and J dropped 6 bases, with 15 bases sitting between them. PCR amplification relied on 60 Vbeta primers (plus 13 Jbeta primers). TCRdb's table, derived via immunoSEQ multiplex PCR, lists solely in-frame clones and lacks some. Among over 75,000 clones listed, 79% were seen once. The sample consisted of PBMCs. This receptor was identified in a male donor in good health and CMV-seropositive. The chain recombines TRBV5-1 with TRBJ2-1; the D gene is possibly TRBD1 (5 bases). For the CDR3, the DNA is TGCGCCAGCAGCTTCTTGGCAGGGTATGGCAATGAGCAGTTCTTC. Translating it yields CASSFLAGYGNEQFF.